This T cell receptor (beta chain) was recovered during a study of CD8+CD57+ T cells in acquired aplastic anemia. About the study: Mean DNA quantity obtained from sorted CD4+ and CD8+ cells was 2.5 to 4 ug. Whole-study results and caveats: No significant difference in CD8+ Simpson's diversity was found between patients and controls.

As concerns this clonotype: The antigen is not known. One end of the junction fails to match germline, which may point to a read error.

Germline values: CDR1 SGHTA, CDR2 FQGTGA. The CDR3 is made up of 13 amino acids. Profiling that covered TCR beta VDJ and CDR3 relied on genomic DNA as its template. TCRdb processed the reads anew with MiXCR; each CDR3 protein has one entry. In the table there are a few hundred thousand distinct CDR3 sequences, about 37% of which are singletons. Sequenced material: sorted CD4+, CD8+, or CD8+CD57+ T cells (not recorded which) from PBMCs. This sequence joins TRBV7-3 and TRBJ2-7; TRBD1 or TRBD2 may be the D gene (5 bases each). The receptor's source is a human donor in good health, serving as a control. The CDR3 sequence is CASRAGSAYEQYF. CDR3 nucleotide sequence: TGTGCTAGCAGGGCAGGGAGCGCCTACGAGCAGTACTTC.